This T cell receptor beta chain stems from a study of Graves' ophthalmopathy and Graves' hyperthyroidism. The study amplified TCR beta CDR3 regions using RNA transcripts. HTBI primers served in a first-round RT-PCR, which a second-round multiplex PCR followed. One entry per CDR3 protein, called by TCRdb with MiXCR from the multiplex PCR reads. The sample has around 1.1 million distinct CDR3 sequences, roughly 35% seen once. Unmatched junction bases numbered 9, after V lost 4 bases and J lost 4 bases. The CDR3 length is 17 residues. Germline CDR1 reads SGHRS; CDR2 reads YFSETQ. The chain joins TRBV5-1 to TRBJ2-7, with 15 nucleotides matching TRBD2. The sample was peripheral blood or thyroid tissue (not recorded which). This TCR derives from an adult man with Graves' hyperthyroidism. CDR3: CASSTKTGTSGRYEQYF. CDR3 coding DNA: TGCGCCAGCAGCACAAAAACCGGGACTAGCGGGAGGTACGAGCAGTACTTC.